A selection of T cell receptor beta chains follows, all from one sample in a study of T-cell reconstitution after alpha-beta-depleted transplantation in children. TCRdb passed the PCR reads through MiXCR, listing each CDR3 protein once. The sample carries about 470,000 distinct CDR3 sequences, roughly 44% recorded once. The sample here was PBMCs, taken before TCRalphabeta/CD19-depleted stem cell transplant. The origin of the receptors is a girl aged 2-10 years with aplastic anemia, due to receive a stem cell transplant. CDR3s include the opening cysteine and the closing phenylalanine or tryptophan. The D gene is left open where the match is weak. Size tells how often a clone was seen (once, few, many) or the class of an expanded clone, and some rows leave it out.

abundance	d_gene	v_gene	j_gene	CDR3aa	CDR3nt
NA	TRBD2	TRBV11-2	TRBJ2-3	CASSSPERGTSGRIADTQYF	TGTGCCAGCAGCTCACCCGAGAGGGGAACTAGCGGGAGGATCGCAGATACGCAGTATTTT
NA	NA	TRBV6-5	TRBJ2-1	CASSYGSAEQFF	TGTGCCAGCAGTTACGGGTCGGCTGAGCAGTTCTTC
NA	NA	TRBV29-1	TRBJ1-2	CSAGTDGYTF	TGCAGCGCTGGGACGGATGGCTACACCTTC
NA	NA	TRBV28	TRBJ2-5	CASSLGAVEETQYF	TGTGCCAGCAGCTTGGGGGCAGTAGAAGAGACCCAGTACTTC
NA	NA	TRBV18	TRBJ2-4	CASSEGKVDIQYF	TGTGCCAGCTCTGAGGGGAAGGTGGACATTCAGTACTTC
few	TRBD2	TRBV7-9	TRBJ2-1	CASSQLAGFNEQFF	TGTGCCAGCAGTCAACTAGCGGGCTTCAATGAGCAGTTCTTC
few	TRBD2	TRBV7-7	TRBJ2-5	CASSSGLAGGPGQETQYF	TGTGCTAGCAGCTCCGGACTAGCGGGAGGGCCGGGGCAAGAGACCCAGTACTTC
NA	NA	TRBV7-9	TRBJ2-1	CASSLGGYDEQFF	TGTGCCAGCAGCTTAGGAGGGTACGATGAGCAGTTCTTC
once	NA	TRBV7-2	TRBJ2-2	CASSFQANTGELFF	TGTGCCAGCAGCTTTCAAGCGAACACCGGGGAGCTGTTTTTT
many	NA	TRBV24-1	TRBJ1-2	CATSDWGRDGYTF	TGTGCCACCAGTGACTGGGGGAGAGATGGCTACACCTTC
NA	TRBD2	TRBV4-1	TRBJ2-5	CASSQVFGGSQETQYF	TGCGCCAGCAGCCAAGTCTTTGGCGGGAGTCAAGAGACCCAGTACTTC
NA	NA	TRBV5-1	TRBJ2-7	CDSSLGRAYEQYF	TGCGACAGCAGCTTGGGTAGGGCCTACGAGCAGTACTTC
NA	NA	TRBV5-1	TRBJ2-1	CASSPLADDEQFF	TGCGCCAGCAGCCCCTTAGCCGACGATGAGCAGTTCTTC
NA	TRBD2	TRBV20-1	TRBJ2-7	CSASPSGVPYEQYF	TGCAGTGCTAGCCCTAGCGGGGTTCCCTACGAGCAGTACTTC
NA	NA	TRBV30	TRBJ2-1	CAWQLGGSYNEQFF	TGTGCCTGGCAACTTGGCGGATCCTACAATGAGCAGTTCTTC
many	NA	TRBV7-2	TRBJ2-7	CASSGRIDEQYF	TGTGCCAGCAGCGGGAGAATCGACGAGCAGTACTTC
NA	TRBD2	TRBV28	TRBJ2-1	CASTEREGPVLRQFF	TGTGCCAGCACCGAGCGGGAGGGTCCTGTCCTAAGGCAGTTCTTC
many	NA	TRBV6-5	TRBJ2-2	CASSYRGFQAGELFF	TGTGCCAGCAGTTATCGGGGGTTTCAAGCCGGGGAGCTGTTTTTT
NA	NA	TRBV15	TRBJ2-7	CATSRYGGYEQYF	TGTGCCACCAGCAGATACGGGGGTTACGAGCAGTACTTC
once	TRBD1	TRBV6-5	TRBJ1-1	CASSYYPGGTEAFF	TGTGCCAGCAGTTACTATCCAGGGGGCACTGAAGCTTTCTTT
many	TRBD2	TRBV5-6	TRBJ2-5	CASSFRLAGYQETQYF	TGTGCCAGCAGCTTCCGACTAGCGGGCTACCAAGAGACCCAGTACTTC
many	TRBD1	TRBV6-1	TRBJ2-1	CASNVQGAGVNEQFF	TGTGCCAGCAACGTACAGGGGGCTGGAGTTAATGAGCAGTTCTTC
many	TRBD2	TRBV7-3	TRBJ2-2	CASSLGREVAGELFF	TGTGCCAGCAGCTTAGGGCGGGAGGTTGCCGGGGAGCTGTTTTTT
NA	NA	TRBV12-3/TRBV12-4	TRBJ1-5	CASRPPGDGQPQHF	TGTGCCAGCAGACCCCCAGGGGATGGTCAGCCCCAGCATTTT
NA	NA	TRBV12-3/TRBV12-4	TRBJ1-5	CASSTDSGLYSNQPQHF	TGTGCCAGCAGTACAGATTCGGGGCTTTATAGCAATCAGCCCCAGCATTTT
many	TRBD2	TRBV27	TRBJ2-1	CASSLGSGGRAGNEQFF	TGTGCCAGCAGTTTAGGGTCAGGCGGGAGGGCCGGGAATGAGCAGTTCTTC
once	NA	TRBV20-1	TRBJ2-3	CSASKVAASTDTQYF	TGCAGTGCTAGTAAGGTTGCGGCGAGCACAGATACGCAGTATTTT
many	NA	TRBV20-1	TRBJ2-7	CSKSRAVGLPNEQYF	TGCAGCAAATCGAGGGCGGTAGGCCTCCCGAACGAGCAGTACTTC
NA	TRBD1	TRBV28	TRBJ2-7	CASFTGQGGIEQYF	TGTGCCAGCTTCACGGGACAGGGGGGAATCGAGCAGTACTTC
few	NA	TRBV20-1	TRBJ2-7	CSARRGREQYF	TGCAGTGCTAGACGGGGCCGCGAGCAGTACTTC
NA	TRBD2	TRBV12-3/TRBV12-4	TRBJ2-3	CASSPAGLAGGTDTQYF	TGTGCCAGCAGCCCAGCCGGGTTAGCGGGGGGCACAGATACGCAGTATTTT
NA	TRBD1	TRBV19	TRBJ2-1	CASSPREGAPYNEQFF	TGTGCCAGTAGTCCCCGTGAGGGGGCCCCCTACAATGAGCAGTTCTTC
few	TRBD2	TRBV6-1	TRBJ2-6	CASRRTTSGTGANVLTF	TGTGCCAGCAGAAGGACGACTAGCGGGACGGGGGCCAACGTCCTGACTTTC